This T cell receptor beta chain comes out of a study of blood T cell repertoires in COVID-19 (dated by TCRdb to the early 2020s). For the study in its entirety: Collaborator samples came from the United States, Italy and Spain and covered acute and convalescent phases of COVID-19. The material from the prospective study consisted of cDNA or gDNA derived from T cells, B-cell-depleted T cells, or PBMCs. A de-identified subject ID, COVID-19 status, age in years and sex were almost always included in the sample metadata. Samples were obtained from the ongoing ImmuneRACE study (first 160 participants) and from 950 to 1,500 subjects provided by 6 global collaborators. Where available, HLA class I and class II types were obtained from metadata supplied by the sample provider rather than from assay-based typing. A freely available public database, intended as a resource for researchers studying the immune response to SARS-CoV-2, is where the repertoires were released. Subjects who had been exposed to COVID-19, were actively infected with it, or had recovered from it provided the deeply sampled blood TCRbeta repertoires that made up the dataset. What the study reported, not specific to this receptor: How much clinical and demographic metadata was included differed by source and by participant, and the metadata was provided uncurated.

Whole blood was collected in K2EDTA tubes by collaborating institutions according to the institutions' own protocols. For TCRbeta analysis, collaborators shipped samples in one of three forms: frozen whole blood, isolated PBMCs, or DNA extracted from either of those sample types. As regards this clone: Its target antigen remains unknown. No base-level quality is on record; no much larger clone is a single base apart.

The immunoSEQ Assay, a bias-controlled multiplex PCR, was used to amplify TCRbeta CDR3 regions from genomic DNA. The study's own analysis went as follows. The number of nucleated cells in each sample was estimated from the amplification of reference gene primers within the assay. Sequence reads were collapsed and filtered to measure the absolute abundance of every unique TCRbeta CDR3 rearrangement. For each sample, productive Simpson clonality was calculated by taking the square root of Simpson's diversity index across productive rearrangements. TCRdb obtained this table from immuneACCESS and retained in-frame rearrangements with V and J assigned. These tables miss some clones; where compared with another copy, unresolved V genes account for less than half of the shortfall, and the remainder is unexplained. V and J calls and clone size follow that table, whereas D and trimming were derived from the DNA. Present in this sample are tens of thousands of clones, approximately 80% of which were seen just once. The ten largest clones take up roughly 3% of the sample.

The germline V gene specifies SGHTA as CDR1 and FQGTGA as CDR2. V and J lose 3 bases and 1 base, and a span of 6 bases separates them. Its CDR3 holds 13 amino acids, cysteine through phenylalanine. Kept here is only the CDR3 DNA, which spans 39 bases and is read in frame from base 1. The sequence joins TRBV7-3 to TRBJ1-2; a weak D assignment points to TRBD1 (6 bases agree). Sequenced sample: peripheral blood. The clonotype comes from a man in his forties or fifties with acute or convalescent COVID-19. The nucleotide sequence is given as TGTGCCAGCAGCTTGGACAGTAACTATGGCTACACCTTC. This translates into CASSLDSNYGYTF.